Below are 24 T cell receptor beta chains sequenced from a single sample in a study of blood T cell repertoires in COVID-19. Using immunoSEQ multiplex PCR, the repertoire was profiled, and TCRdb retains in-frame clones only, with some absent. Among 200,000 to 250,000 clones, approximately 85% were seen once, and the ten largest hold approximately 13%. The sample was peripheral blood. These TCRs come from an older man with acute or convalescent COVID-19.

The chain couples TRBV20-1 to TRBJ1-2; 9 bases line up with TRBD1. Germline-derived CDR1 and CDR2 are DFQATT and SNEGSKA (reference sequence). The V and J ends lost 5 bases and 10 bases, in that order; junction bases with no gene match: 5. This CDR3 is built from 11 residues. CDR3 DNA sequence: TGCAGTGCTGATACAGGGGGCGCCTACACCTTC. It yields the protein CSADTGGAYTF.

The CDR3 sequence is CASSEGGPAGELFF. DNA of the CDR3: TGTGCCAGCAGTGAGGGGGGGCCGGCCGGGGAGCTGTTTTTT. The chain employs TRBV2 and TRBJ2-2, with a possible D match to TRBD2 (7 bases). The V gene lost 3 bases and the J gene lost 6 bases, with 11 bases spanning the gap. The CDR3 is made up of 14 amino acids. Per germline, CDR1 SNHLY and CDR2 FYNNEI.

This clone was seen only once. V gene TRBV29-1 combines with J gene TRBJ1-1; tentatively, D is TRBD1 (6 bases). The CDR3 extends over 13 amino acids. The germline V and J ends were trimmed by 6 bases and 0 bases, with 11 bases remaining between them. Looked up from germline, CDR1 is SQVTM and CDR2 is ANQGSEA. This chain's CDR3 is CSVQRGLNTEAFF. The CDR3 DNA reads as TGCAGCGTCCAAAGGGGGTTGAACACTGAAGCTTTCTTT.

V is TRBV20-1 and J is TRBJ1-1; no clear D. This CDR3 region has 11 residues. Trimming removed 6 bases from V and 5 bases from J, with 10 bases in between. The germline V gene has CDR1 DFQATT and CDR2 SNEGSKA (reference sequence). This CDR3 reads CSATRSTEAFF. CDR3 coding DNA: TGCAGTGCCACCAGATCGACTGAAGCTTTCTTT.

The V gene is TRBV24-1, the J gene TRBJ2-1; 10 bases line up with TRBD1. There are 15 residues in the CDR3. Germline V CDR1 and CDR2: KGHDR, SFDVKD. V gave up 4 bases and J gave up 8 bases; unmatched junction bases: 7. The CDR3 nucleotides are TGTGCCACCAGTGACAGACAGGGGGCGCGGGATGAGCAGTTCTTC. This translates into CATSDRQGARDEQFF.

The rearrangement uses TRBV5-4 and TRBJ1-2; D gene uncertain. The ends were cut back, 4 bases at V and 3 bases at J, with 7 bases in the middle. This CDR3 spans 12 amino acids. CDR1 and CDR2 (germline): SGHNT, YYREEE (reference sequence). The CDR3 region is CASSPGYYGYTF. CDR3 nucleotides: TGTGCCAGCAGCCCGGGATACTATGGCTACACCTTC.

The J gene is TRBJ1-4, the V gene TRBV13; D call uncertain. The ends were cut back, 2 bases at V and 4 bases at J, with 8 bases in the middle. The CDR3 runs 14 residues. The germline CDR1 and CDR2 sequences are PRHDT and FYEKMQ (reference sequence). The CDR3 nucleotides are TGTGCCAGCAGCTTACCCCGGGATAATGAAAAACTGTTTTTT. Its protein is CASSLPRDNEKLFF.

The chain links TRBV6-5 to TRBJ1-2; 10 bases align to TRBD1. CDR1 and CDR2 from the germline V gene are MNHEY and SVGAGI. The CDR3 extends over 13 amino acids. Losses at the gene ends were 6 bases for V and 4 bases for J; bases not matched to a gene: 2. The CDR3: CASRTGGFYGYTF. As DNA, the CDR3 is TGTGCCAGCAGGACAGGGGGCTTCTATGGCTACACCTTC.

The chain joins TRBV3-1 (or the pseudogene TRBV3-2) to TRBJ1-1, with D possibly TRBD1 on 5 matching bases. CDR1 is LGHDT, CDR2 YNNKEL, per germline (reference sequence). Trimming removed 5 bases from V and 11 bases from J, with 12 bases in between. CDR3 length: 11 amino acids. CDR3: CASSAGGDAFF. The CDR3 DNA follows: TGTGCCAGCAGCGCGGGGGGGGACGCTTTCTTT.

The chain carries TRBV5-1 and TRBJ1-2; possible D gene TRBD1, 6 bases. Deletions cut 2 bases from V and 8 bases from J, with 13 bases between. In germline, CDR1 is SGHRS, CDR2 YFSETQ. This CDR3 has 13 residues. The CDR3 bases are TGCGCCAGCAGCTTCTCAGGGGAAACAGGCTACACCTTC. Protein: CASSFSGETGYTF.

The gene calls are TRBV4-2 and TRBJ2-1; 7 bases match TRBD1. The germline gives CDR1 LGHNA, CDR2 YNFKEQ. The CDR3 totals 15 residues. V dropped 2 bases and J dropped 0; count of bases not matched to a gene: 1. CDR3 sequence (DNA): TGTGCCAGCAGCCAAAACAGGGGCTCCTACAATGAGCAGTTCTTC. Encoded protein: CASSQNRGSYNEQFF.

For the CDR3, the DNA is TGTGCCAGCAGCTTGCAGGGCGGGACCCAGTACTTC. Amino acid sequence: CASSLQGGTQYF. The chain has TRBV7-9 and TRBJ2-5; D possibly corresponds to TRBD1 (5 bases). V was clipped by 3 bases and J by 7 bases, with 9 bases between them. The germline gives CDR1 SEHNR, CDR2 FQNEAQ (reference sequence). CDR3 size: 12 residues.

The chain recombines TRBV6-1 with TRBJ1-4; TRBD1 agrees at 7 bases. V was pared by 1 base and J by 5 bases, with 7 bases of the junction left unmatched. Germline loops: CDR1 MNHNS, CDR2 SASEGT. The CDR3 runs to 16 residues. The CDR3: CASSEDRGRLNEKLFF. As DNA, the CDR3 is TGTGCCAGCAGTGAAGACAGGGGCAGATTAAATGAAAAACTGTTTTTT.

Only one count was recorded for this clone. The chain links TRBV6-6 to TRBJ2-1; D may be TRBD2 (6 bases). V was pared by 2 bases and J by 10 bases, with 15 bases between. Germline assignment: CDR1 MNHNY and CDR2 SVGAGI (reference sequence). The CDR3 runs to 14 residues. CDR3 nucleotides: TGTGCCAGCAGTTACGGAGGAGGGGCCGGGGAGCAGTTCTTC. Translation: CASSYGGGAGEQFF.

This clone has a single count. The chain joins TRBV2 to TRBJ1-4; D remains unclear. V lost 1 base and J 5 bases, leaving 5 bases between the germline ends. Germline V gene lookup returns CDR1 SNHLY and CDR2 FYNNEI. There are 13 residues in the CDR3. DNA of the CDR3: TGTGCCAGCAGTGAAGAATCGAATGAAAAACTGTTTTTT. Translating it yields CASSEESNEKLFF.

V gene TRBV15 combines with J gene TRBJ1-3; D remains unclear. The CDR3 runs to 12 residues. The ends were cut back, 5 bases at V and 4 bases at J, with 6 bases in the middle. CDR1 and CDR2 from the germline V gene are LNHNV and YYDKDF (reference sequence). This CDR3 is CATSSGGNTIYF. CDR3 DNA sequence: TGTGCCACCAGCTCAGGAGGAAACACCATATATTTT.

The chain employs TRBV19 and TRBJ2-1; D gene ambiguous. Trimming cost V 2 bases and J 6 bases, with 5 bases left between them. This CDR3 contains 12 residues. Germline V lookup: CDR1 LNHDA, CDR2 SQIVND (reference sequence). The CDR3 region has the DNA TGTGCCAGTAGTATAACATTCAATGAGCAGTTCTTC. Translated, it gives CASSITFNEQFF.

This clone was detected only a few times. The J gene is TRBJ1-4, the V gene TRBV6-5; possible D gene TRBD1, 6 bases. The germline gives CDR1 MNHEY, CDR2 SVGAGI. The CDR3 is 13 amino acids. Trimming cost V 0 bases and J 10 bases, with 9 bases left between them. DNA for the CDR3: TGTGCCAGCAGTTACTCGGCAGGGGCAAAACTGTTTTTT. This gives the protein CASSYSAGAKLFF.

In DNA, the CDR3 is TGTGCCAGCAGGACAGGGGAGCCTACGCAGTATTTT. Protein: CASRTGEPTQYF. The V call is TRBV27, the J call TRBJ2-3, with 8 bases fitting TRBD1. The CDR3 sequence is 12 residues long. Germline-derived CDR1 and CDR2 are MNHEY and SMNVEV (reference sequence). Trimming cost V 6 bases and J 8 bases; bases outside gene matches: 4.

This chain links TRBV28 with TRBJ2-3; maybe TRBD2 (5 bases). Trimming pared 2 bases from V and 3 bases from J, leaving 12 bases between. Germline CDR1 and CDR2: MDHEN and SYDVKM. This CDR3 has 15 amino acids. CDR3 loop: CASSLGGLRTDTQYF. The CDR3 nucleotides are TGTGCCAGCAGTTTAGGCGGGTTAAGGACAGATACGCAGTATTTT.

This clone was found once. The chain employs TRBV18 and TRBJ2-3; weak D call: TRBD1 (6 bases). Germline V gene sequence: CDR1 KGHSH, CDR2 LQKENI. V was shortened by 1 base and J by 4 bases, with 12 bases between the two germline ends. The CDR3 runs to 15 residues. This chain's CDR3 is CASSPLGQGPDTQYF. CDR3 sequence (DNA): TGTGCCAGCTCACCACTCGGGCAGGGGCCAGATACGCAGTATTTT. The complete variable domain, with remaining parts taken from reference TRBV18 and TRBJ2-3, reads NAGVMQNPRHLVRRRGQEARLRCSPMKGHSHVYWYRQLPEEGLKFMVYLQKENIIDESGMPKERFSAEFPKEGPSILRIQQVVRGDSAAYFCASSPLGQGPDTQYFGPGTRLTVL.

In this sample, this clone turned up a few times. CDR3 amino acids: CSAWTGGTEAFF. DNA for the CDR3: TGCAGCGCCTGGACAGGGGGAACTGAAGCTTTCTTT. The rearrangement joins TRBV29-1 to TRBJ1-1; 10 bases are shared with TRBD1. Germline CDR1 is SQVTM and CDR2 is ANQGSEA. J was trimmed by 5 bases and V by 7 bases; bases with no gene match: 4. The CDR3 covers 12 residues.

This rearrangement joins TRBV6-5 to TRBJ2-2, with D perhaps matching TRBD1 (6 bases). V was pared by 7 bases and J by 3 bases, with 15 bases between. Germline CDR1 reads MNHEY; CDR2 reads SVGAGI. The CDR3 extends over 15 amino acids. CDR3 DNA: TGTGCCAGCACCTACAGGGCTTTGGACACCGGGGAGCTGTTTTTT. As protein: CASTYRALDTGELFF.

This clone has a single count. This sequence joins TRBV2 and TRBJ1-2; 7 bases fit TRBD1. The CDR3 sequence is 12 residues long. Germline values: CDR1 SNHLY, CDR2 FYNNEI. Trimming cost V 6 bases and J 8 bases; bases outside gene matches: 6. The chain's CDR3 is CASRKGTEGYTF. Written as DNA, the CDR3 is TGTGCCAGCAGAAAGGGGACAGAAGGCTACACCTTC.